A single sample gave rise to the 18 T cell receptor beta chains below, sequenced in a study of shared clonotypes between healthy human individuals. TCRdb's copy holds only in-frame clones and misses some; the assay was immunoSEQ multiplex PCR. The table lists around 1.9 million clones, 93% of them singletons. Only CD45RO-negative cells positively selected for CCR7 counted as naive CD8 cells, so terminally differentiated effector memory CD45RA+ cells were excluded. Input material: naive CD8+ T cells from PBMCs. The receptor set was obtained from a man aged 18 to 30 in good health. Some clones in this sample may be carry-over from other donors' samples.

The genes are TRBV18 and TRBJ2-1, with a tentative D call TRBD2 (5 bases). The CDR3 sequence is 14 residues long. V was cut by 3 bases and J by 3 bases, with 9 bases left in between. Looked up from germline, CDR1 is KGHSH and CDR2 is LQKENI. In nucleotides, the CDR3 is TGTGCCAGCTCACCGGAAACTAGCTACAATGAGCAGTTCTTC. It translates to CASSPETSYNEQFF. The full variable domain, rest sourced from reference TRBV18 and TRBJ2-1, is NAGVMQNPRHLVRRRGQEARLRCSPMKGHSHVYWYRQLPEEGLKFMVYLQKENIIDESGMPKERFSAEFPKEGPSILRIQQVVRGDSAAYFCASSPETSYNEQFFGPGTRLTVL.

This clone was seen a single time. The gene calls are TRBV30 and TRBJ2-7, with D maybe TRBD1 (6 bases). The V and J ends lost 0 bases and 8 bases respectively, with 11 bases between them. The CDR3 runs 12 residues. Germline lookup yields CDR1 GTSNPN and CDR2 SVGIG (reference sequence). The CDR3 spells CAWSVPRGQQYF. The CDR3 region has the DNA TGTGCCTGGAGTGTACCCAGGGGCCAGCAGTACTTC.

For this clone: Different DNA sequences within this sample yield the same CDR3. The chain joins TRBV13 to TRBJ2-5; TRBD1 agrees at 8 bases. The CDR3 runs 15 residues. In germline, CDR1 is PRHDT, CDR2 FYEKMQ (reference sequence). With V trimmed by 5 bases and J by 1 base, 6 bases remained unmatched. The CDR3 DNA follows: TGTGCCAGCAGCAGCGAAGGACAGGGCCAAGAGACCCAGTACTTC. This gives the protein CASSSEGQGQETQYF.

This clone was seen only once. The chain recombines TRBV7-9 with TRBJ2-5; TRBD2 aligns across 9 bases. Trimming removed 3 bases from V and 3 bases from J; junction bases left unmatched: 8. Germline assignment: CDR1 SEHNR and CDR2 FQNEAQ (reference sequence). This CDR3 contains 16 residues. The CDR3 DNA follows: TGTGCCAGCAGCTTGCGGGAGGGGGCGACCGAAGAGACCCAGTACTTC. Protein sequence: CASSLREGATEETQYF.

This clone appeared once. Written as DNA, the CDR3 is TGCGCCAGCAGCCAAGTGCCTAACTACGAGCAGTACTTC. Translation: CASSQVPNYEQYF. The chain couples TRBV4-1 to TRBJ2-7; no clear D. The V gene's germline CDR1 is MGHRA and CDR2 YSYEKL. Trimming stripped 1 base from V and 3 bases from J, with 7 bases between. This CDR3 comprises 13 residues.

In the case of this clone: The same CDR3 also results from other DNA sequences found in this sample. This chain uses TRBV7-9 with TRBJ2-5, with a possible D match to TRBD1 (6 bases). Trimming cost V 4 bases and J 2 bases, with 11 bases left between them. This CDR3 has 14 amino acids. Germline assignment: CDR1 SEHNR and CDR2 FQNEAQ (reference sequence). The CDR3 DNA follows: TGTGCCAGCAGCTCTAGACAGGAGCAAGAGACCCAGTACTTC. This sequence encodes CASSSRQEQETQYF.

V usage is TRBV4-1 and J usage is TRBJ2-7, with TRBD2 identical over 11 bases. The trim removed 4 bases at V and 6 bases at J, leaving 5 bases unmatched. Looked up from germline, CDR1 is MGHRA and CDR2 is YSYEKL. The CDR3 has 14 residues. The chain's CDR3 is CASSPGSGRVEQYF. CDR3 DNA: TGCGCCAGCAGCCCAGGTAGCGGGAGGGTCGAGCAGTACTTC.

The chain has TRBV29-1 and TRBJ1-1, with D tentatively TRBD1 (5 bases). This CDR3 has 11 amino acids. The V end lost 8 bases, the J end lost 5 bases, and 12 bases lay between the germline ends. Germline assignment: CDR1 SQVTM and CDR2 ANQGSEA. In nucleotides, the CDR3 is TGCAGCTCATGGGGGGGTACTGAAGCTTTCTTT. Its translation is CSSWGGTEAFF.

As concerns this clone: Different DNA sequences within this sample yield the same CDR3. V gene TRBV25-1 combines with J gene TRBJ2-3; weak D call: TRBD2 (5 bases). The CDR3 spans 11 residues. V was cut by 4 bases and J by 6 bases, with 5 bases left in between. CDR1 is MGHDK and CDR2 is SYGVNS in the germline V gene. The chain's CDR3 is CASSAGDTQYF. In nucleotides, the CDR3 is TGTGCCAGCAGTGCGGGGGATACGCAGTATTTT.

In its sample, this clone was seen once. The identical CDR3 is also encoded by other nucleotide sequences in the sample. This chain links TRBV27 with TRBJ2-5; TRBD2 might be the D (6 bases). This CDR3 spans 14 amino acids. V lost 2 bases to trimming and J lost 2 bases, with 9 bases between them. CDR1 and CDR2 from the germline V gene are MNHEY and SMNVEV (reference sequence). CDR3: CASSLVGGQETQYF. DNA for the CDR3: TGTGCCAGCAGTTTAGTCGGAGGGCAAGAGACCCAGTACTTC.

The chain links TRBV5-1 to TRBJ2-1, with 10 nucleotides matching TRBD2. The CDR3 is 13 amino acids. V dropped 5 bases and J dropped 6; count of bases not matched to a gene: 2. CDR1 SGHRS and CDR2 YFSETQ come from the germline V gene. This CDR3 is CASSSSGSNEQFF. CDR3 coding DNA: TGCGCCAGCAGTTCTAGCGGGAGCAATGAGCAGTTCTTC.

The chain links TRBV20-1 to TRBJ2-7; no firm D call. Deletions cut 3 bases from V and 5 bases from J, with 5 bases between. This CDR3 spans 10 amino acids. Germline V gene sequence: CDR1 DFQATT, CDR2 SNEGSKA (reference sequence). The CDR3 protein is CSASFDEQYF. The DNA for the CDR3 is TGCAGTGCTAGCTTCGACGAGCAGTACTTC.

In its sample, this clone was seen once. J is TRBJ2-7 and V is TRBV5-1, with 8 bases matching TRBD2. This CDR3 has 17 amino acids. CDR1 is SGHRS, CDR2 YFSETQ, per germline. With V trimmed by 0 bases and J by 3 bases, 11 bases remained unmatched. The CDR3 nucleotides are TGCGCCAGCAGCTTGGCCGGGGCCCAGGCGGGAGGCTACGAGCAGTACTTC. It specifies CASSLAGAQAGGYEQYF. Based on the CDR3 plus reference TRBV5-1 and TRBJ2-7, the full variable domain is KAGVTQTPRYLIKTRGQQVTLSCSPISGHRSVSWYQQTPGQGLQFLFEYFSETQRNKGNFPGRFSGRQFSNSRSEMNVSTLELGDSALYLCASSLAGAQAGGYEQYFGPGTRLTVT.

The chain joins TRBV9 to TRBJ2-3; D not certain. Germline assignment: CDR1 SGDLS and CDR2 YYNGEE. Trimming pared 0 bases from V and 0 bases from J, leaving 8 bases between. The CDR3 is made up of 15 amino acids. The CDR3 is CASSVGVDSTDTQYF. As DNA, the CDR3 is TGTGCCAGCAGCGTAGGCGTAGATAGCACAGATACGCAGTATTTT.

The chain is built from TRBV15 and TRBJ2-6; D is undetermined. The length of the CDR3 is 17 residues. The germline V gene has CDR1 LNHNV and CDR2 YYDKDF (reference sequence). Trimming pared 0 bases from V and 0 bases from J, leaving 9 bases between. The CDR3 sequence: CATSRDLFSSGANVLTF. For the CDR3, the DNA is TGTGCCACCAGCAGAGACTTGTTTAGCTCTGGGGCCAACGTCCTGACTTTC.

The chain combines TRBV7-9 with TRBJ2-1; D remains unclear. The CDR3 length is 11 residues. V was cut by 6 bases and J by 10 bases, with 10 bases left in between. The germline V gene encodes CDR1 SEHNR and CDR2 FQNEAQ (reference sequence). The CDR3 spells CASSPKGEQFF. The CDR3 DNA reads as TGTGCCAGCAGTCCTAAAGGCGAGCAGTTCTTC.

The gene calls are TRBV28 and TRBJ2-7; TRBD1 is a possible D gene (6 bases). This CDR3 spans 14 amino acids. Trimming cost V 3 bases and J 0 bases, with 9 bases left between them. CDR1 is MDHEN, CDR2 SYDVKM, per germline. CDR3 sequence: CASSFMDSSYEQYF. The CDR3 coding sequence is TGTGCCAGCAGTTTCATGGACAGCTCCTACGAGCAGTACTTC.

This chain connects TRBV19 to TRBJ1-2, with D possibly matching TRBD1 (6 bases). V was pared by 8 bases and J by 6 bases, with 16 bases between. This CDR3 region has 13 residues. Germline values: CDR1 LNHDA, CDR2 SQIVND (reference sequence). CDR3 nucleotides: TGTGCCAGTCAGGGGTCCGGGGCTAATGGCTACACCTTC. Translating it yields CASQGSGANGYTF.